This T cell receptor beta chain was sequenced for a study of blood T cell repertoires in COVID-19. Study-level information: Donors in the United States, Italy and Spain gave samples during acute or convalescent COVID-19. T cells, B-cell-depleted T cells, or PBMCs provided the cDNA or gDNA that served as material.

In the study's own analysis: Reference gene primer amplification yielded estimated nucleated cell counts. This table comes from immunoSEQ multiplex PCR, and its TCRdb copy is limited to in-frame clones, with some not included. The V and J calls and the clone size are those of that table, but D and trimming were determined from the DNA. This sample has roughly 110,000 clones, with approximately 90% found just once. Trimming removed 1 base from V and 7 bases from J, with 16 bases in between. In germline, CDR1 is SGHDN, CDR2 FVKESK. This CDR3 contains 15 residues. Sequencing used peripheral blood. This TCR was sampled from a woman aged 25 to 45 with acute or convalescent COVID-19. This rearrangement joins TRBV14 to TRBJ2-5, with D possibly being TRBD2 (5 bases). The CDR3 coding sequence is TGTGCCAGCAGCCAAGGGGTATCCAGCGGCTCGACCCAGTACTTC. This gives the protein CASSQGVSSGSTQYF.